The 21 T cell receptor beta chains below all came from one sample that was sequenced in a study of blood T cell repertoires in COVID-19. The repertoire was sequenced with immunoSEQ multiplex PCR; TCRdb's copy has only in-frame clones and lacks some. The repertoire holds approximately 70,000 clones, with about four fifths as singletons. Sequencing input: peripheral blood. The receptors here all came from a woman older than 75 with acute or convalescent COVID-19.

This clone has only one observation. This chain joins TRBV23-1 and TRBJ2-5, with TRBD1 matching over 8 bases. TRBV23-1 is an ORF; its function is uncertain. This CDR3 contains 14 residues. V was clipped by 4 bases and J by 4 bases; unmatched bases: 5. In nucleotides, the CDR3 is TGCGCCAGCAGTCGGGAAACAGGGGGAGAGACCCAGTACTTC. Translating gives CASSRETGGETQYF.

This chain links TRBV5-6 with TRBJ2-3; TRBD2 matches at 7 bases. Looked up from germline, CDR1 is SGHDT and CDR2 is YYEEEE. The CDR3 sequence is 16 residues long. The V and J ends lost 2 bases and 0 bases, in that order; junction bases with no gene match: 6. CDR3 bases: TGTGCCAGCAGCTTTAAAGCGGGGAGAAGCACAGATACGCAGTATTTT. Protein: CASSFKAGRSTDTQYF.

The rearrangement uses TRBV14 and TRBJ1-2; TRBD1 agrees at 7 bases. With 1 base clipped from V and 2 bases from J, the junction kept 7 bases outside the gene matches. This CDR3 has 16 residues. Germline V gene sequence: CDR1 SGHDN, CDR2 FVKESK. The DNA of the CDR3 is TGTGCCAGCAGCCAAGGCGACAGGGTGGGAAACTATGGCTACACCTTC. Residues: CASSQGDRVGNYGYTF. Using reference TRBV14 and TRBJ1-2 for the parts outside the CDR3, the full variable domain is EAGVTQFPSHSVIEKGQTVTLRCDPISGHDNLYWYRRVMGKEIKFLLHFVKESKQDESGMPNNRFLAERTGGTYSTLKVQPAELEDSGVYFCASSQGDRVGNYGYTFGSGTRLTVV.

The CDR3 protein is CASSLEVGQGGEQYF. The DNA of the CDR3 is TGTGCCAGCAGCTTGGAAGTTGGACAGGGAGGCGAGCAGTACTTC. This chain links TRBV5-6 with TRBJ2-7, with 8 bases that match TRBD1. CDR1 is SGHDT, CDR2 YYEEEE, per germline. J gave up 6 bases and V 0 bases, and 8 bases lay outside the gene matches. The CDR3 runs 15 residues.

The chain carries TRBV29-1 and TRBJ1-2, with 10 bases fitting TRBD1. CDR1 and CDR2 from the germline V gene are SQVTM and ANQGSEA. The J segment lost 4 bases and the V segment lost 1 base, leaving 9 bases of the junction unmatched. The CDR3 covers 16 residues. The CDR3 nucleotides read TGCAGCGTTGAAGCAGGGACAGGGGTTGGCACCTATGGCTACACCTTC. It is translated as CSVEAGTGVGTYGYTF. Combining the CDR3 with reference TRBV29-1 and TRBJ1-2 gives the whole variable domain SAVISQKPSRDICQRGTSLTIQCQVDSQVTMMFWYRQQPGQSLTLIATANQGSEATYESGFVIDKFPISRPNLTFSTLTVSNMSPEDSSIYLCSVEAGTGVGTYGYTFGSGTRLTVV.

The V gene is TRBV5-4, the J gene TRBJ2-7, with D perhaps matching TRBD2 (6 bases). This CDR3 region has 15 residues. Germline V gene sequence: CDR1 SGHNT, CDR2 YYREEE (reference sequence). V lost 4 bases to trimming and J lost 2 bases, with 16 bases between them. CDR3 coding DNA: TGTGCCAGCAGCCCCTCAGGGACTGTCGCCTACGAGCAGTACTTC. Translating gives CASSPSGTVAYEQYF.

V gene TRBV18 combines with J gene TRBJ2-5; TRBD1 matches 7 bases. Germline V gene data show CDR1 as KGHSH and CDR2 as LQKENI. The CDR3 spans 13 residues. Trimming at V came to 1 base and at J to 5 bases, leaving 1 base not matched to a gene. In DNA, the CDR3 is TGTGCCAGCTCACCACTAGGGGGCGAGACCCAGTACTTC. This encodes CASSPLGGETQYF.

V gene TRBV28 combines with J gene TRBJ1-2, with 7 bases matching TRBD1. J gave up 3 bases and V 5 bases, and 6 bases lay outside the gene matches. The CDR3 covers 14 residues. The germline gives CDR1 MDHEN, CDR2 SYDVKM. CDR3 protein: CASSKPGTDYGYTF. CDR3 DNA: TGTGCCAGCAGTAAACCCGGGACAGACTATGGCTACACCTTC.

The chain is built from TRBV5-6 and TRBJ2-5; 8 nucleotides align to TRBD1. With V trimmed by 0 bases and J by 5 bases, 3 bases remained unmatched. This CDR3 has 14 residues. CDR1 SGHDT and CDR2 YYEEEE come from the germline V gene. The CDR3 coding sequence is TGTGCCAGCAGCTTGGCAGGGGGCTGGGAGACCCAGTACTTC. This codes for CASSLAGGWETQYF.

This clone showed up just once. V is TRBV18 and J is TRBJ1-4; 7 bases agree with TRBD1. V lost 0 bases to trimming and J lost 3 bases; unmatched junction nucleotides: 4. Per germline, CDR1 KGHSH and CDR2 LQKENI. CDR3 length: 16 residues. CDR3 amino acids: CASSPPTGLSNEKLFF. CDR3 sequence (DNA): TGTGCCAGCTCACCACCGACAGGGTTATCTAATGAAAAACTGTTTTTT.

In the case of this clone: Other DNA sequences from this sample encode an identical CDR3 as well. V usage is TRBV5-1 and J usage is TRBJ2-1; 11 nucleotides agree with TRBD2. The ends lost 0 bases at V and 5 bases at J; junction bases unmatched: 1. The CDR3 sequence is 15 residues long. The germline V gene encodes CDR1 SGHRS and CDR2 YFSETQ. CDR3 coding DNA: TGCGCCAGCAGCTTGGTACTAGCGGGGGACAATGAGCAGTTCTTC. Its translation is CASSLVLAGDNEQFF. The full variable domain, rest sourced from reference TRBV5-1 and TRBJ2-1, is KAGVTQTPRYLIKTRGQQVTLSCSPISGHRSVSWYQQTPGQGLQFLFEYFSETQRNKGNFPGRFSGRQFSNSRSEMNVSTLELGDSALYLCASSLVLAGDNEQFFGPGTRLTVL.

The rearrangement uses TRBV6-6 and TRBJ2-2; maybe TRBD1 (5 bases). Trimming took off 7 bases at V and 6 bases at J, with 15 bases between the two ends. Germline V gene sequence: CDR1 MNHNY, CDR2 SVGAGI (reference sequence). This CDR3 comprises 14 residues. The CDR3 is CASILDSRAGELFF. The CDR3 region has the DNA TGTGCCAGCATACTTGACAGTCGTGCCGGGGAGCTGTTTTTT.

The rearrangement joins TRBV7-3 to TRBJ2-3, with TRBD2 identical over 8 bases. The V and J ends lost 3 bases and 0 bases, in that order; junction bases with no gene match: 5. The CDR3 spans 16 residues. Germline values: CDR1 SGHTA, CDR2 FQGTGA. CDR3 amino acids: CASSLSGGTSTDTQYF. In DNA, the CDR3 is TGTGCCAGCAGCTTGAGCGGGGGCACAAGCACAGATACGCAGTATTTT.

This clone appeared a single time. The chain recombines TRBV29-1 with TRBJ2-7; 8 bases align to TRBD1. Trimming took 7 bases from V and 5 from J; bases not matched to a gene: 10. The CDR3 is made up of 13 amino acids. Germline loops: CDR1 SQVTM, CDR2 ANQGSEA. CDR3 nucleotides: TGCAGCGCCCTCCGACAGGGGAAGCACGAGCAGTACTTC. This encodes CSALRQGKHEQYF.

The chain couples TRBV19 to TRBJ1-1; 7 nucleotides match TRBD1. After removal of 6 bases from V and 4 bases from J, the junction contained 8 bases not matched to a gene. The CDR3 contains 14 residues. From germline, CDR1 is LNHDA and CDR2 SQIVND (reference sequence). Here the CDR3 DNA reads TGTGCCAGTAGCCCGACAGGGCCGAGCACTGAAGCTTTCTTT. Translation gives CASSPTGPSTEAFF.

CDR3 residues: CASSESTGSGANVLTF. CDR3 DNA sequence: TGCGCCAGCAGTGAGTCGACAGGATCTGGGGCCAACGTCCTGACTTTC. J is TRBJ2-6 and V is TRBV10-1; weak D call: TRBD1 (6 bases). The V end lost 0 bases, the J end lost 1 base, and 7 bases lay between the germline ends. CDR3 size: 16 residues. The germline gives CDR1 WNHNN, CDR2 SYGVQD (reference sequence).

V usage is TRBV28 and J usage is TRBJ1-2; weak D call: TRBD1 (6 bases). The length of the CDR3 is 16 residues. CDR1 and CDR2 from the germline V gene are MDHEN and SYDVKM. V dropped 2 bases and J dropped 0 bases, with 13 bases sitting between them. CDR3 amino acids: CASSLGGHGANYGYTF. DNA of the CDR3: TGTGCCAGCAGTTTAGGGGGACATGGGGCTAACTATGGCTACACCTTC.

This chain joins TRBV5-4 and TRBJ2-3, with 8 bases matching TRBD2. Germline lookup yields CDR1 SGHNT and CDR2 YYREEE (reference sequence). This CDR3 comprises 14 residues. Trimming at V came to 5 bases and at J to 1 base, leaving 3 bases not matched to a gene. CDR3 in DNA: TGTGCCAGCAGACTGACTAGCGGCACAGATACGCAGTATTTT. Translating gives CASRLTSGTDTQYF.

CDR3 sequence: CASSPGGSNYGYTF. The CDR3 DNA sequence: TGCGCCAGCAGCCCAGGGGGCAGCAACTATGGCTACACCTTC. This chain uses TRBV4-1 with TRBJ1-2; TRBD1 matches 8 bases. Germline assignment: CDR1 MGHRA and CDR2 YSYEKL. This CDR3 region has 14 residues. The J segment lost 2 bases and the V segment lost 4 bases, leaving 3 bases of the junction unmatched.

This chain links TRBV24-1 with TRBJ1-5, with D possibly matching TRBD1 (5 bases). Trimming cost V 3 bases and J 3 bases, with 11 bases left between them. The CDR3 sequence is 15 residues long. CDR1 and CDR2 from the germline V gene are KGHDR and SFDVKD. The CDR3 bases are TGTGCCACCAGTGATCCTCGACAGCCCAATCAGCCCCAGCATTTT. It codes for CATSDPRQPNQPQHF.

The V gene is TRBV19, the J gene TRBJ1-5, with a weak D call TRBD1 (6 bases). This CDR3 comprises 14 residues. The V and J ends lost 8 bases and 0 bases respectively, with 11 bases between them. The germline V gene has CDR1 LNHDA and CDR2 SQIVND (reference sequence). CDR3 residues: CASRGQRSNQPQHF. In nucleotides, the CDR3 is TGTGCCAGTCGTGGACAGCGTAGCAATCAGCCCCAGCATTTT.